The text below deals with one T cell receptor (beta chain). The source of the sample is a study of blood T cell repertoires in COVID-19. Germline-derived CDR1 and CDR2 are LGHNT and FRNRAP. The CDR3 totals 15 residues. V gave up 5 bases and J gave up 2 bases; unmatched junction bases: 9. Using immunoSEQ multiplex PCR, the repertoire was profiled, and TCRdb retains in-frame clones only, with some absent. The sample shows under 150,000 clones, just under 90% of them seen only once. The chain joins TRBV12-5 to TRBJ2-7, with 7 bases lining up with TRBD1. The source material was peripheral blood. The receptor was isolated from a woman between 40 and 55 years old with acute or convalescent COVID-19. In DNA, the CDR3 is TGTGCTAGTGGTGAGAGACAGGGTGAGCCCTACGAGCAGTACTTC. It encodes CASGERQGEPYEQYF.